These T cell receptor beta chains were read from a single sample in a study of OX40 agonist ivuxolimab in advanced cancers. Libraries were prepared by immunoSEQ multiplex PCR; TCRdb keeps only in-frame clonotypes and omits some of them. The data hold some 35,000 clones, with over 60% observed a single time. Here the sequenced sample was CD4+ or CD8+ T cells sorted from blood, taken in a trial of the OX40 agonist ivuxolimab. The receptors were sampled from an adult with an advanced solid tumor such as melanoma, head and neck, liver or kidney cancer. The CDR3 runs from the conserved cysteine through the conserved F or W. D genes are given only for firm matches. Rows give clone size only sometimes, using once, few, many, or a class for an expanded clone.

d_call	cdr3_length	j_call	clone_size	v_call	cdr3_aa	cdr3_nt
TRBD2	16	TRBJ2-7	-	TRBV18	CASSPKSSGTSYEQYF	TGTGCCAGCTCACCAAAATCTAGCGGGACAAGCTACGAGCAGTACTTC
TRBD2	15	TRBJ2-7	-	TRBV5-8	CASRQTSGNSYEQYF	TGTGCCAGCAGACAGACTAGCGGTAACTCCTACGAGCAGTACTTC
-	12	TRBJ1-5	-	TRBV19	CASSSKGQPQHF	TGTGCCAGTAGTTCCAAGGGTCAGCCCCAGCATTTT
TRBD1	15	TRBJ2-1	-	TRBV5-1	CASSVGQGSYNEQFF	TGCGCCAGCAGCGTAGGACAGGGGTCCTACAATGAGCAGTTCTTC
-	13	TRBJ1-1	-	TRBV7-7	CASSLTQNTEAFF	TGTGCTAGCAGCCTTACACAAAACACTGAAGCTTTCTTT
TRBD1	17	TRBJ2-1	-	TRBV4-2	CASSQTGHRGIYNEQFF	TGTGCCAGCAGCCAAACGGGACACAGGGGGATATACAATGAGCAGTTCTTC
TRBD2	18	TRBJ2-3	-	TRBV7-2	CASSLGLAGGGRTDTQYF	TGTGCCAGCAGCTTAGGACTAGCGGGAGGAGGTCGGACAGATACGCAGTATTTT
-	12	TRBJ1-2	-	TRBV6-1	CASRGENYGYTF	TGTGCCAGCAGGGGAGAAAACTATGGCTACACCTTC
-	15	TRBJ1-5	once	TRBV28	CASSFKVLRNQPQHF	TGTGCCAGCAGTTTCAAGGTTCTTCGGAATCAGCCCCAGCATTTT
TRBD1	16	TRBJ2-2	-	TRBV28	CASSLPGQGAFGELFF	TGTGCCAGCAGCCTGCCGGGACAGGGGGCCTTCGGGGAGCTGTTTTTT
TRBD2	17	TRBJ2-7	-	TRBV14	CASSQGLREGPRYEQYF	TGTGCCAGCAGCCAAGGCTTGCGGGAGGGCCCTCGCTACGAGCAGTACTTC
TRBD2	15	TRBJ2-2	-	TRBV10-3	CAISLTSGGSGELFF	TGTGCCATCAGCCTAACTAGCGGGGGTAGCGGGGAGCTGTTTTTT
-	14	TRBJ1-2	-	TRBV4-1	CASSQDGQGDGYTF	TGCGCCAGCAGCCAAGATGGGCAGGGAGATGGCTACACCTTC
-	14	TRBJ2-7	-	TRBV27	CASSPPSGLYEQYF	TGTGCCAGCAGTCCCCCGTCCGGGTTATACGAGCAGTACTTC
TRBD2	15	TRBJ2-1	-	TRBV11-2	CASSLLAGGGNEQFF	TGTGCCAGCAGCTTGCTAGCGGGAGGAGGCAATGAGCAGTTCTTC